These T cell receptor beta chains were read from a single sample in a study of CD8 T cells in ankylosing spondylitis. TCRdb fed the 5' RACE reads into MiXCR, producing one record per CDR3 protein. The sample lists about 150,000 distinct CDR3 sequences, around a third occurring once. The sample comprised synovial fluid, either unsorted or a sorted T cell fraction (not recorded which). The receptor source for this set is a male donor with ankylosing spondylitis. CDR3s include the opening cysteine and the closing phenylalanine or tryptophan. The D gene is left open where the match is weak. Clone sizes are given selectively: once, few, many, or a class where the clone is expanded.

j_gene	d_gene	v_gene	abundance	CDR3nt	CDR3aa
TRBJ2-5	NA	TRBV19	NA	TGTGCCAGTAGTATTTTGGGACAAGAGACCCAGTACTTC	CASSILGQETQYF
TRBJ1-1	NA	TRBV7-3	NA	TGTGCCAGCAGCTCTTTTAAGAACACTGAAGCTTTCTTT	CASSSFKNTEAFF
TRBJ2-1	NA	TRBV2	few	TGTGCCAGCACCCCTGGCCGGACCGGGGAGTTCTTC	CASTPGRTGEFF
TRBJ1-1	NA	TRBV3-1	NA	TGTGCCAGCAGCCAAGGTTGGGGAAACACTGAAGCTTTCTTT	CASSQGWGNTEAFF
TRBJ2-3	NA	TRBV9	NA	TGTGCCAGCAGCGTGGCTCCTCGAAACACAGATACGCAGTATTTT	CASSVAPRNTDTQYF
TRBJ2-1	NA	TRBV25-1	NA	TGTGCCAGCAGTGGCCCGAGAGGGGGGGATGAGCAGTTCTTC	CASSGPRGGDEQFF
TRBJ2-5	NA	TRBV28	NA	TGTGCCAGCAGTTCCGAACCGGGACCAGCAGAGACCCAGTACTTC	CASSSEPGPAETQYF
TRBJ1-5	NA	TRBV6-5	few	TGTGCCAGCAAATCAGGCAATCAGCCCCAGCATTTT	CASKSGNQPQHF
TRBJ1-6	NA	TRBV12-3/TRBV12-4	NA	TGTGCCAGCAATCAAGGAGGGAATTCACCCCTCCACTTT	CASNQGGNSPLHF
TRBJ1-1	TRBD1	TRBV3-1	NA	TGTGCCAGCAGCCACCGACAGGGAGGGAAGAACACTGAAGCTTTCTTT	CASSHRQGGKNTEAFF
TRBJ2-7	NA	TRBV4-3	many	TGCGCCAGCAGCCAAGCGAATTACGAGCAGTACTTC	CASSQANYEQYF
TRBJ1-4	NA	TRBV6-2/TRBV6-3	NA	TGTGCCAGCAGTTACCCCATACTGAAAGACACGTCCGGCAGGGAAAAACTGTTTTTT	CASSYPILKDTSGREKLFF
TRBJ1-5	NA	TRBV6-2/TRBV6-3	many	TGTGCCAGCAGTCTGACGGGGGGGGATCAGCCCCAGCATTTT	CASSLTGGDQPQHF
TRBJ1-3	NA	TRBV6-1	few	TGTGCCAGCAGCACATCCCAACAGCGGATTGGAAACACCATATATTTT	CASSTSQQRIGNTIYF
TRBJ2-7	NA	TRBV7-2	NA	TGTGCCAGCAGCCCTAGAGCAGGGAGAAGCTCCTACGAGCAGTACTTC	CASSPRAGRSSYEQYF
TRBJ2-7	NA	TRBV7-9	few	TGTGCCAGCAGCCTGAGTGGGGAGCAGTACTTC	CASSLSGEQYF
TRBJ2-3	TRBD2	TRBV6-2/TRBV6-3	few	TGTGCCAGCAGCGGCGGGAGGGATGTGAGCACAGATACGCAGTATTTT	CASSGGRDVSTDTQYF
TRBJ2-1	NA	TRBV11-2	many	TGTGCCAGCAGCTTCAACAGGCGTGAGCAGTTCTTC	CASSFNRREQFF
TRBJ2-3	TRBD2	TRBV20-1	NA	TGCAGTGCTAGAGATTCGAAGGCGGGGGGGTTAGATACGCAGTATTTT	CSARDSKAGGLDTQYF
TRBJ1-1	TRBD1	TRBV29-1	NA	TGCAGCGTGGGGCAGGGGGCGCAGGTCACTGAAGCTTTCTTT	CSVGQGAQVTEAFF
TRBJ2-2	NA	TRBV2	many	TGTGCCAGCAGAGCGACTAGTACCGGGGAGCTGTTTTTT	CASRATSTGELFF
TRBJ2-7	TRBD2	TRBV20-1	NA	TGCAGTGCTTTAGGAGCGGGGATATCCTACGAGCAGTACTTC	CSALGAGISYEQYF
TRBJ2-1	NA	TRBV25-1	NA	TGTGCCAGCACTCAGGGATACAATGAGCAGTTCTTC	CASTQGYNEQFF
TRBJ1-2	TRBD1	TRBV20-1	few	TGCAGTGCTAGAGAAGCCGGGACAGAGAATGGCTACACCTTC	CSAREAGTENGYTF
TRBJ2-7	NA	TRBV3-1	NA	TGTGCCAGCAGCCAACTCCGGCAAAGCTCCTACGAGCAGTACTTC	CASSQLRQSSYEQYF
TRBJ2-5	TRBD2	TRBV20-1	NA	TGCAGTGCTCCCCAAGGCGGGAGGGCCCGGGAGACCCAGTACTTC	CSAPQGGRARETQYF
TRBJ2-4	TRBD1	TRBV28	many	TGTGCCAGCAGAATAACAGGGGTCAAAAACATTCAGTACTTC	CASRITGVKNIQYF
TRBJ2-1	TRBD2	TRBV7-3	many	TGTGCCAGCAGCACAGGGACTAGCTCCTACAATGAGCAGTTCTTC	CASSTGTSSYNEQFF
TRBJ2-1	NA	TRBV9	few	TGTGCCAGCAGCGGGGGGGCGTCCTACAATGAGCAGTTCTTC	CASSGGASYNEQFF
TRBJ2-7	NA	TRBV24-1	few	TGTGCCACCAGTGATCTCGACTCCTACGAGCAGTACTTC	CATSDLDSYEQYF
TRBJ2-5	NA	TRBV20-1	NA	TGCAGTGCCGTACAAGGGGGGGCGCAAGAGACCCAGTACTTC	CSAVQGGAQETQYF
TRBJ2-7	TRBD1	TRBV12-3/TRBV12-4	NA	TGTGCCAGCAGTTGGACAGGGGGAAAACTCATCGAGCAGTACTTC	CASSWTGGKLIEQYF
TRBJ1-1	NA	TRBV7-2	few	TGTGCCAGCAGCTCCCCGACCACGACAGGAATGCAAGCTTTCTTT	CASSSPTTTGMQAFF
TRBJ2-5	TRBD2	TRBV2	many	TGTGCCAGCAGGTGGACTAGCGGGGCTCAGTCGGAGACCCAGTACTTC	CASRWTSGAQSETQYF
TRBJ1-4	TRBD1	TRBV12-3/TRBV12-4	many	TGTGCCAGCAGCACCGGGACAGGGGTTGAAAAACTGTTTTTT	CASSTGTGVEKLFF
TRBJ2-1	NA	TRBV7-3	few	TGTGCCAGCAGCCAAACGCCTCGACATGAGCAGTTCTTC	CASSQTPRHEQFF
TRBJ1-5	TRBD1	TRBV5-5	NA	TGTGCCAGCAGCTCTCAGGGGGGCAATCAGCCCCAGCATTTT	CASSSQGGNQPQHF
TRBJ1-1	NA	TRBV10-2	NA	TGCGCCAGCAGCTCAAACGGCGGTGAAGCTTTCTTT	CASSSNGGEAFF
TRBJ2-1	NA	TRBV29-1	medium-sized	TGCAGCGCTCTCCGGGGGAATGAGCAGTTCTTC	CSALRGNEQFF
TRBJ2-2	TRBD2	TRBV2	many	TGTGCCAGCACGGGACTAGCGGGAGTTTGGACCGGGGAGCTGTTTTTT	CASTGLAGVWTGELFF
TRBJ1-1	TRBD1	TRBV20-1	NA	TGCAGTGCTGACCCGACAGGGAGTATGGACACTGAAGCTTTCTTT	CSADPTGSMDTEAFF
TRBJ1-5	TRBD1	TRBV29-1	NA	TGCAGCGTTGGGGGGACAGGGGATCCTAGCAATCAGCCCCAGCATTTT	CSVGGTGDPSNQPQHF
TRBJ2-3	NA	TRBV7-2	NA	TGTGCCAGCAGCTTTATGGCGGGAAGGGGAGATACGCAGTATTTT	CASSFMAGRGDTQYF
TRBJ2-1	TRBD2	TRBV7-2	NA	TGTGCCAGCAGCTTATCTAGCGGGATTGGTGCATACAATGAGCAGTTCTTC	CASSLSSGIGAYNEQFF